The source of this TCR beta chain is a study of cytomegalovirus exposure and HLA in healthy donors. Trimming removed 1 base from V and 3 bases from J, with 10 bases in between. CDR1 and CDR2 from the germline V gene are SNHLY and FYNNEI. The CDR3 sequence is 15 residues long. Donors had nominal health at sampling but likely had unrecorded immune exposures. PCR used 60 Vbeta primers and 13 Jbeta primers. The repertoire was sequenced with immunoSEQ multiplex PCR; TCRdb's copy has only in-frame clones and lacks some. Of roughly 150,000 clones listed, approximately 79% are singletons. Worth noting for this clone: The antigen is not known.

Overall study findings and caveats: Later analysis revealed greater clonal expansion in HLA-associated TCR beta chains than in equally common others. Segments of the TCR beta V type were, in most cases, productive about 87% or about 30% of the time in an earlier analysis. Later analysis demonstrated an association between a missense DCLRE1C variant and TCR beta V- and J-gene trimming.

The chain uses TRBV2 and TRBJ1-5, with unresolved D. Sequencing was carried out using PBMCs. The sequence was obtained from a male donor in good health and CMV-seronegative. CDR3 in amino acids: CASSEGRLPNQPQHF. CDR3 coding DNA: TGTGCCAGCAGTGAAGGGCGACTCCCCAATCAGCCCCAGCATTTT.